The TCR beta chain under discussion was sequenced for a study of Ad26.COV2.S vaccination and SARS-CoV-2 variants. CDR1 and CDR2 (germline): SEHNR, FQNEAQ (reference sequence). CDR3 size: 12 residues. V gave up 0 bases and J gave up 5 bases, with 4 bases separating them. TCRdb keeps only in-frame clones here, not all; method: immunoSEQ multiplex PCR. This table has a few hundred thousand clones, 87% appearing once. Stated treatment: about 20 received Ad26.COV2.S at low or high dose, single or two shots; 5 received placebo; per-sample allocation not given. Sampling was done on day 63 after the first vaccine or placebo injection.

This sequence originates from a person between 18 and 60 years old who received the Ad26.COV2.S COVID-19 vaccine or a placebo. Sequencing was performed on peripheral blood, taken in a trial of Ad26.COV2.S vaccine versus placebo. The genes are TRBV7-9 and TRBJ1-1; D remains ambiguous. In nucleotides, the CDR3 is TGTGCCAGCAGCTTAGCACAGACTGAAGCTTTCTTT. It codes for CASSLAQTEAFF.